This T cell receptor (beta chain) is drawn from a study of OX40 agonist ivuxolimab in advanced cancers. Broader study findings: Within 6 weeks, CD4+ and CD8+ blood T cells expanded clonally at 0.1 to 3.0 mg/kg.

To note about this clone: Its antigen remains unknown.

Trimming removed 6 bases at V and 5 bases at J, with 13 bases between. Germline CDR1 reads SQVTM; CDR2 reads ANQGSEA. The length of the CDR3 is 12 residues. The assay was immunoSEQ multiplex PCR, and TCRdb's table has in-frame clones only and misses some. The sample carries 77,000 or so clones, roughly three quarters recorded once. The sequence derives from an adult with an advanced solid tumor such as melanoma, head and neck, liver or kidney cancer. This sample comprised CD4+ or CD8+ T cells sorted from blood, obtained in a trial of the OX40 agonist ivuxolimab. This rearrangement joins TRBV29-1 to TRBJ1-2, with D tentatively TRBD1 (5 bases). CDR3 nucleotide sequence: TGCAGCGTCCTGGGGGGGAGTTATGGCTACACCTTC. This translates into CSVLGGSYGYTF.